The T cell receptor beta chain described here comes from a study of naive and memory T cell subsets. To note about this clonotype: Antigen unknown.

CD8 T cells were positively selected from what remained after CD4 positive selection. Germline values: CDR1 MNHEY, CDR2 SMNVEV (reference sequence). V lost 5 bases and J lost 5, with 15 bases in between. The CDR3 consists of 14 residues. Two oligonucleotides, mixed equimolar, formed the beta constant-region primer covering TRBC1 and TRBC2. Nested alpha and beta constant-region primers with the SP2 primer drove four PCR rounds on ligated cDNA. Ligation attached a single-stranded oligonucleotide with a 12-nucleotide UMI and the SP2 primer to the cDNA 3' end. TCRdb independently ran MiXCR on the UMI-ligation and nested PCR reads; one entry per CDR3 protein. Altogether about 120,000 distinct CDR3 sequences are present, roughly 36% being singletons, with the ten largest covering 0.8% to 1%. Findings and limits, study-wide: In naive cells, over 85% of TCR sequences were seen only once. Naive and memory subsets had different power law exponents for TCR abundance.

The TCR comes from a human donor in good health. The sequencing sample was made of central memory CD4+ T cells from blood. The V and J genes are TRBV27 and TRBJ2-5; possible D gene TRBD1, 6 bases. CDR3 nucleotides: TGTGCCAGCAGTCCCGGGACAAAGGGGGAGACCCAGTACTTC. Protein: CASSPGTKGETQYF.